The T cell receptor beta chain described here comes from a study of CD8+ T cells in alopecia areata. Whole-study results and caveats: Scalp and blood retained many expanded lesional clones during tofacitinib.

Notes on this clone: The antigen remains unidentified.

This CDR3 is built from 15 residues. V dropped 8 bases and J dropped 1 base, with 15 bases sitting between them. Germline lookup yields CDR1 MNHEY and CDR2 SVGAGI. As the sequencing template, cDNA was produced by extracting RNA and reverse transcribing it. Clones were read by immunoSEQ multiplex PCR, and TCRdb kept only the in-frame ones, dropping some. The sample carries about 260,000 clones, about 62% recorded once. This sample's treatment: oral pan-JAK inhibitor, 5-10 mg twice daily. The clonotype originates from a human donor with alopecia areata. The J gene is TRBJ2-1, the V gene TRBV6-5, with D possibly TRBD1 on 6 matching bases. Sequences were derived from CD4+ T cells sorted from blood, sampled around week 54, from a patient treated with tofacitinib. The CDR3 region is CASRKQGGSYNEQFF. CDR3 in DNA: TGTGCCAGCCGAAAACAGGGTGGGTCCTACAATGAGCAGTTCTTC.